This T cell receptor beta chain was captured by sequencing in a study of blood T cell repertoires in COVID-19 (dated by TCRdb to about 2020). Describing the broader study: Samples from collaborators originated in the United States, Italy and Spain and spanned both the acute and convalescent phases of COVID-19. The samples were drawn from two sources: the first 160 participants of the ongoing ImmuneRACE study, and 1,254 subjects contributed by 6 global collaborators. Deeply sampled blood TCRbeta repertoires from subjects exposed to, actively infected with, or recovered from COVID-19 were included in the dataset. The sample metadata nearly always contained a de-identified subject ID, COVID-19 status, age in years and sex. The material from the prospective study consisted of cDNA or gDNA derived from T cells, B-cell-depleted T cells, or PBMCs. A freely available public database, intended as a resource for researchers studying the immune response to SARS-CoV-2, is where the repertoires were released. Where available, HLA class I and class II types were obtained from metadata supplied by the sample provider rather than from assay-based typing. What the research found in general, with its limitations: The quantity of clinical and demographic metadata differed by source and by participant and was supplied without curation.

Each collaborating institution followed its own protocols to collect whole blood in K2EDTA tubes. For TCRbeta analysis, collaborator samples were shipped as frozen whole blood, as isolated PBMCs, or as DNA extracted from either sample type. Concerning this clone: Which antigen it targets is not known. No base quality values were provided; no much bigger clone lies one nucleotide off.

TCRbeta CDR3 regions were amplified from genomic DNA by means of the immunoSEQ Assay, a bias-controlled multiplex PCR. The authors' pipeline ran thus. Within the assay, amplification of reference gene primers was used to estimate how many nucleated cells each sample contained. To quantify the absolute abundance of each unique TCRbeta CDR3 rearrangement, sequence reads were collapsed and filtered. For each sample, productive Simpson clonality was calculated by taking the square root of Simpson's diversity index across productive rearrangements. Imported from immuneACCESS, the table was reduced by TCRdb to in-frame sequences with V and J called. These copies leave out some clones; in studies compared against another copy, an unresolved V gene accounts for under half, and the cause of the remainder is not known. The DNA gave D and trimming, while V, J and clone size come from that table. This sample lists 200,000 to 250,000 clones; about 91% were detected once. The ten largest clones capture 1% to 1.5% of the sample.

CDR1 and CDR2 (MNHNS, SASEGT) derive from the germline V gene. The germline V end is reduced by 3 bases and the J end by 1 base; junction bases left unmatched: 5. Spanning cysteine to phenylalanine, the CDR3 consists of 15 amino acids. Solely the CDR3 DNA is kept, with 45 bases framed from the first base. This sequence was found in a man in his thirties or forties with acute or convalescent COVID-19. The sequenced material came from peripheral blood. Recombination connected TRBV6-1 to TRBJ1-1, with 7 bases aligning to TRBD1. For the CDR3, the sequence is CASSDLDRRNTEAFF. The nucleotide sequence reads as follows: TGTGCCAGCAGTGATTTGGACAGGAGGAACACTGAAGCTTTCTTT.